The 31 T cell receptor beta chains below all came from one sample that was sequenced in a study of shared clonotypes between healthy human individuals. Method: immunoSEQ multiplex PCR; TCRdb's copy keeps in-frame clones and lacks some. The table shows about 1 million clones, with around 74% occurring only once. The material sequenced was memory CD4+ T cells sorted from blood. Noted subset: CD45RA-negative fraction. These receptors originate from a young man in good health.

The rearrangement joins TRBV5-4 to TRBJ2-7; D is unresolved. The CDR3 has 13 residues. The ends were cut back, 3 bases at V and 6 bases at J, with 13 bases in the middle. The germline V gene encodes CDR1 SGHNT and CDR2 YYREEE (reference sequence). CDR3 in amino acids: CASSSDAVGEQYF. CDR3 DNA sequence: TGTGCCAGCAGCTCGGACGCCGTGGGCGAGCAGTACTTC.

The rearrangement uses TRBV9 and TRBJ1-2; D might be TRBD1 (6 bases). CDR3 length equals 17 residues. The V end lost 0 bases, the J end lost 10 bases, and 25 bases lay between the germline ends. Germline CDR1 is SGDLS and CDR2 is YYNGEE. The CDR3 DNA reads TGTGCCAGCAGCGTAGAAAGGTCGACAGGTTTGGGCAATCACTACACCTTC. Residues: CASSVERSTGLGNHYTF.

Details on this clone: Other DNA sequences in this sample translate to the same CDR3. In nucleotides, the CDR3 is TGTGCCAGCAGCTTTCGGGGGGCCCCCTACGAGCAGTACTTC. This sequence encodes CASSFRGAPYEQYF. The chain couples TRBV5-6 to TRBJ2-7; D may be TRBD2 (7 bases). The CDR3 has 14 amino acids. V gave up 2 bases and J gave up 2 bases, with 11 bases separating them. Looked up from germline, CDR1 is SGHDT and CDR2 is YYEEEE.

CDR3 DNA sequence: TGTGCCAGCAGCTCCCGCATGGCGGGGGGGCAAGATACGCAGTATTTT. It encodes CASSSRMAGGQDTQYF. The chain couples TRBV28 to TRBJ2-3; 9 nucleotides agree with TRBD2. The germline CDR1 and CDR2 sequences are MDHEN and SYDVKM. V lost 6 bases to trimming and J lost 5 bases; unmatched junction nucleotides: 12. The CDR3 extends over 16 amino acids.

V and J are TRBV4-1 and TRBJ2-1, with D possibly TRBD1 on 5 matching bases. Trimming removed 1 base from V and 3 bases from J, with 10 bases in between. The CDR3 loop spans 15 amino acids. Germline-derived CDR1 and CDR2 are MGHRA and YSYEKL. CDR3 bases: TGCGCCAGCAGCCAAGGTCCGACAGACTACAATGAGCAGTTCTTC. Translating gives CASSQGPTDYNEQFF.

Worth noting for this clone: This sample also contains other DNA sequences that code for the same CDR3. V and J are TRBV2 and TRBJ1-5, with a weak D call TRBD1 (5 bases). Germline loops: CDR1 SNHLY, CDR2 FYNNEI. There are 15 residues in the CDR3. V lost 4 bases to trimming and J lost 1 base, with 11 bases between them. The CDR3 sequence is CASSGGKGSNQPQHF. CDR3 nucleotide sequence: TGTGCCAGCAGTGGGGGGAAAGGGAGCAATCAGCCCCAGCATTTT.

The CDR3 protein is CASSESPGTATNEKLFF. The DNA for the CDR3 is TGTGCCAGCAGTGAATCCCCCGGGACAGCCACTAATGAAAAACTGTTTTTT. The gene calls are TRBV25-1 and TRBJ1-4; 7 positions match TRBD1. CDR1 is MGHDK and CDR2 is SYGVNS in the germline V gene. The V gene end was trimmed by 1 base and the J gene end by 2 bases; junction bases not matched to a gene: 7. The CDR3 totals 17 residues.

This clone was detected only a few times. The CDR3 here is CASSYIGEREKLFF. The CDR3 DNA sequence: TGTGCCAGCAGTTACATAGGGGAGAGGGAAAAACTGTTTTTT. V and J are TRBV6-6 and TRBJ1-4; maybe TRBD1 (5 bases). V lost 2 bases, J lost 8 bases, and 12 bases lay in between. This CDR3 has 14 residues. Looked up from germline, CDR1 is MNHNY and CDR2 is SVGAGI (reference sequence).

Note on this clone: Sequence at one end of the junction differs from germline and may be a read error. Different DNA sequences within this sample yield the same CDR3. The CDR3 DNA reads as TGTGCCAGTAGCTTAGATAAGGGGGCAGGCGGCTACACCTTC. This sequence encodes CASSLDKGAGGYTF. The rearrangement uses TRBV7-2 and TRBJ1-2, with 7 bases that match TRBD1. This CDR3 spans 14 amino acids. The germline CDR1 and CDR2 sequences are SGHTA and FQGNSA.

As regards this clone: The identical CDR3 is also encoded by other nucleotide sequences in the sample. The rearrangement uses TRBV2 and TRBJ2-2; D gene unclear. Germline CDR1 SNHLY, CDR2 FYNNEI. V was cut by 1 base and J by 0 bases, with 3 bases left in between. There are 14 residues in the CDR3. The CDR3 here is CASSEGPNTGELFF. The DNA of the CDR3 is TGTGCCAGCAGTGAAGGGCCGAACACCGGGGAGCTGTTTTTT.

The rearrangement joins TRBV20-1 to TRBJ2-7; TRBD1 matches at 7 bases. The CDR3 contains 11 residues. CDR1 DFQATT and CDR2 SNEGSKA come from the germline V gene (reference sequence). The ends lost 7 bases at V and 9 bases at J; junction bases unmatched: 9. The CDR3 sequence is CSVSTGNAQYF. CDR3 DNA: TGCAGTGTTTCGACAGGGAATGCGCAGTACTTC.

V usage is TRBV2 and J usage is TRBJ1-1; D is uncertain. Per the germline V gene, CDR1 is SNHLY and CDR2 is FYNNEI. V was cut by 1 base and J by 3 bases, with 6 bases left in between. This CDR3 comprises 13 residues. CDR3 sequence reads: CASSEDQDTEAFF. The CDR3 nucleotides are TGTGCCAGCAGTGAAGACCAGGACACTGAAGCTTTCTTT. The variable domain in full, with the rest retrieved from reference TRBV2 and TRBJ1-1, is EPEVTQTPSHQVTQMGQEVILRCVPISNHLYFYWYRQILGQKVEFLVSFYNNEISEKSEIFDDQFSVERPDGSNFTLKIRSTKLEDSAMYFCASSEDQDTEAFFGQGTRLTVV.

This chain uses TRBV18 with TRBJ1-1; D might be TRBD1 (6 bases). The CDR3 has 13 residues. V was shortened by 2 bases and J by 6 bases, with 10 bases between the two germline ends. Germline V gene data show CDR1 as KGHSH and CDR2 as LQKENI. In DNA, the CDR3 is TGTGCCAGCTCACCAGGGGGGCACGCTGAAGCTTTCTTT. The encoded protein is CASSPGGHAEAFF.

The rearrangement joins TRBV7-2 to TRBJ2-4; 16 bases align to TRBD2. The length of the CDR3 is 18 residues. The germline gives CDR1 SGHTA, CDR2 FQGNSA. V shed 5 bases and J 0 bases; nucleotides not matched to a gene: 4. In nucleotides, the CDR3 is TGTGCCAGCAGCAAGGGACTAGCGGGAGGGCAAGCCAAAAACATTCAGTACTTC. Residues: CASSKGLAGGQAKNIQYF.

This chain links TRBV30 with TRBJ2-5; 12 positions agree with TRBD2. Matching the DNA end better, TRBJ2-7 makes the J call doubtful. The CDR3 is 15 amino acids. Germline values: CDR1 GTSNPN, CDR2 SVGIG (reference sequence). Written as DNA, the CDR3 is TGTGCATTGACTAGCGGGAGTGTCCCGGTATACGAGCAGTACTTC. It yields the protein CALTSGSVPVYEQYF.

The J gene is TRBJ2-1, the V gene TRBV25-1; TRBD1 is a possible D gene (6 bases). Germline-derived CDR1 and CDR2 are MGHDK and SYGVNS. The CDR3 totals 15 residues. V lost 7 bases and J 0 bases, leaving 13 bases between the germline ends. The DNA of the CDR3 is TGTGCCAGCACCACTTTGGACAGCTCCTACAATGAGCAGTTCTTC. Amino acid sequence: CASTTLDSSYNEQFF.

This clone came up a few times. The chain employs TRBV28 and TRBJ1-2; D possibly corresponds to TRBD1 (5 bases). Trimming shortened V by 10 bases and J by 6 bases, and 24 bases separated the two germline ends. Germline lookup yields CDR1 MDHEN and CDR2 SYDVKM. The CDR3 length is 15 residues. CDR3 sequence reads: CATGDVTVRANGYTF. CDR3 nucleotide sequence: TGTGCCACCGGGGACGTCACAGTGCGGGCGAATGGCTACACCTTC.

Ten or more counts support this clone. The gene calls are TRBV5-1 and TRBJ2-1, with D unclear. From germline, CDR1 is SGHRS and CDR2 YFSETQ. V gave up 5 bases and J gave up 10 bases, with 10 bases separating them. CDR3 length: 11 amino acids. CDR3: CASSQAREQFF. The CDR3 coding sequence is TGCGCCAGCAGTCAAGCACGGGAGCAGTTCTTC.

The V and J genes are TRBV11-2 and TRBJ2-7; D is possibly TRBD1 or TRBD2 (5 bases each). This CDR3 contains 13 residues. V gave up 5 bases and J gave up 2 bases, with 10 bases separating them. Germline CDR1 and CDR2: SGHAT and FQNNGV. CDR3 nucleotide sequence: TGTGCCAGCAGCCGGGACGCTACCTACGAGCAGTACTTC. The encoded protein is CASSRDATYEQYF.

Only one count was recorded for this clone. V usage is TRBV5-6 and J usage is TRBJ1-5; no clear D. The V end lost 0 bases, the J end lost 3 bases, and 7 bases lay between the germline ends. CDR3 length: 14 amino acids. Germline V gene data show CDR1 as SGHDT and CDR2 as YYEEEE. The CDR3 loop reads CASSLVGFNQPQHF. The DNA of the CDR3 is TGTGCCAGCAGCTTGGTCGGGTTCAATCAGCCCCAGCATTTT.

Here the CDR3 reads CASSLDAGIGELFF. CDR3 sequence (DNA): TGTGCCAGCAGCTTGGATGCGGGTATCGGGGAGCTGTTTTTT. This chain links TRBV5-5 with TRBJ2-2; a possible D gene is TRBD2 (5 bases). The CDR3 extends over 14 amino acids. CDR1 is SGHKS, CDR2 YYEKEE, per germline (reference sequence). Trimming removed 0 bases at V and 7 bases at J, with 10 bases between.

The DNA for the CDR3 is TGCGCCAGCAGCCAACTACTAGGGGCCAATGAGCAGTTCTTC. It codes for CASSQLLGANEQFF. The rearrangement links TRBV4-1 to TRBJ2-1; D may correspond to TRBD1 or TRBD2 (5 bases each). This CDR3 has 14 residues. V lost 2 bases to trimming and J lost 6 bases, with 11 bases between them. Germline assignment: CDR1 MGHRA and CDR2 YSYEKL.

This chain links TRBV2 with TRBJ2-5; no reliable D call. Germline V gene data show CDR1 as SNHLY and CDR2 as FYNNEI. V was clipped by 8 bases and J by 3 bases, with 7 bases between them. This CDR3 region has 11 residues. The CDR3 sequence is CASGSEETQYF. Written as DNA, the CDR3 is TGTGCCAGCGGTTCGGAAGAGACCCAGTACTTC.

CDR3 protein: CATRQTWEVITEAFF. In DNA, the CDR3 is TGTGCCACCCGACAAACATGGGAGGTAATCACTGAAGCTTTCTTT. The chain joins TRBV28 to TRBJ1-1; the D is unclear. The V gene's germline CDR1 is MDHEN and CDR2 SYDVKM. The CDR3 runs 15 residues. V was cut by 10 bases and J by 4 bases, with 22 bases left in between.

This clone was seen a few times. In the same sample, other DNA sequences code for this CDR3. V gene TRBV25-1 combines with J gene TRBJ2-3; D is perhaps TRBD1 (5 bases). Germline CDR1 reads MGHDK; CDR2 reads SYGVNS. V was clipped by 1 base and J by 0 bases, with 8 bases between them. The CDR3 has 15 residues. The DNA of the CDR3 is TGTGCCAGCAGTGAATTTAGGGGAAGCACAGATACGCAGTATTTT. It specifies CASSEFRGSTDTQYF.

This clone was picked up a small number of times. This chain links TRBV4-1 with TRBJ2-5; D unclear. V was cut by 9 bases and J by 2 bases, with 19 bases left in between. In germline, CDR1 is MGHRA, CDR2 YSYEKL. The CDR3 has 15 amino acids. The CDR3 DNA follows: TGCGCCAGTCGGCGGATACCTATTATACAAGAGACCCAGTACTTC. Its translation is CASRRIPIIQETQYF.

V and J are TRBV2 and TRBJ2-2; the match to TRBD1 covers 9 bases. Trimming at V came to 6 bases and at J to 4 bases, leaving 15 bases not matched to a gene. The CDR3 loop spans 18 amino acids. Germline V CDR1 and CDR2: SNHLY, FYNNEI. In nucleotides, the CDR3 is TGTGCCAGCAGCGGGGACAGGGTTATGGTGGGGTCCACCGGGGAGCTGTTTTTT. Protein product: CASSGDRVMVGSTGELFF.

The chain links TRBV2 to TRBJ2-1; 13 bases map to TRBD2. This CDR3 has 18 amino acids. V was clipped by 3 bases and J by 10 bases; unmatched bases: 15. The V gene's germline CDR1 is SNHLY and CDR2 FYNNEI. The CDR3 here is CASSDKPLTSGGAKEQFF. As DNA, the CDR3 is TGTGCCAGCAGTGATAAACCCCTAACTAGCGGGGGGGCGAAAGAGCAGTTCTTC.

V and J are TRBV5-5 and TRBJ2-1; D gene unclear. The CDR3 length is 11 residues. Germline V gives CDR1 SGHKS, CDR2 YYEKEE (reference sequence). Between the trimmed V and J ends, which lost 4 bases and 9 bases, there was a span of 8 bases. The CDR3 sequence: CASSPSSEQFF. The CDR3, as DNA: TGTGCCAGCAGCCCTTCAAGTGAGCAGTTCTTC.

This clone was seen only once. The rearrangement links TRBV28 to TRBJ1-5; 7 bases map to TRBD1. The length of the CDR3 is 14 residues. V lost 5 bases and J lost 4; bases outside the gene matches: 5. CDR1 and CDR2 (germline): MDHEN, SYDVKM. This CDR3 reads CASSPGQINQPQHF. The CDR3 coding sequence is TGTGCCAGCAGTCCGGGACAGATTAATCAGCCCCAGCATTTT. Together with reference TRBV28 and TRBJ1-5, the CDR3 gives the full variable domain: DVKVTQSSRYLVKRTGEKVFLECVQDMDHENMFWYRQDPGLGLRLIYFSYDVKMKEKGDIPEGYSVSREKKERFSLILESASTNQTSMYLCASSPGQINQPQHFGDGTRLSIL.

The rearrangement links TRBV4-3 to TRBJ1-3; D not certain. The germline V and J ends were trimmed by 4 bases and 4 bases, with 14 bases remaining between them. The germline gives CDR1 LGHNA, CDR2 YSLEER. The length of the CDR3 is 15 residues. The CDR3 sequence is CASSRKRDYGNTIYF. The CDR3 DNA sequence: TGCGCCAGCAGCCGTAAGAGGGATTACGGAAACACCATATATTTT.